The rows below give T cell receptor beta chains drawn from one sample of a study of identical twins. TCRdb analysed the 5' RACE reads with MiXCR anew, one entry per CDR3 protein. The sample lists roughly 500,000 distinct CDR3 sequences, roughly a fifth seen once, with about 0.99% in the top ten. The same specimen was also included in a second study, on T cells expressing NK-cell markers.

The sample taken for sequencing was CD4+ T cells sorted from blood. All receptors come from a woman aged 18-29 years in good health. CDR3s include the opening cysteine and the closing phenylalanine or tryptophan. D genes are given only for firm matches. Not every row has a clone size; where given, it reads once, few, many or a size class.

NA,TRBJ2-7,TRBV7-2,few,TGTGCCAGCAGCTTTGACAGGTTTACCTACGAGCAGTACTTC,CASSFDRFTYEQYF
NA,TRBJ2-1,TRBV29-1,many,TGCAGCGTTGAAGCCCCGAGCTCCTACAATGAGCAGTTCTTC,CSVEAPSSYNEQFF
TRBD2,TRBJ2-2,TRBV9,NA,TGTGCCAGCAGCCCACCAGCGGGGACGGCCGGGGAGCTGTTTTTT,CASSPPAGTAGELFF
NA,TRBJ2-7,TRBV5-1,many,TGCGCCAGCAGCTGGGGAAGGACTGGGGACTACGAGCAGTACTTC,CASSWGRTGDYEQYF
NA,TRBJ1-5,TRBV12-3/TRBV12-4,few,TGTGCCAGCAGTCCACTCGGGACCTATAGCAATCAGCCCCAGCATTTT,CASSPLGTYSNQPQHF
TRBD2,TRBJ2-7,TRBV4-3,few,TGCGCCAGCAGCCAAGATTACGGGAGGATCGGGGAGCAGTACTTC,CASSQDYGRIGEQYF
NA,TRBJ2-3,TRBV5-1,few,TGCGCCAGCACCGCCTACCCCCCTAGCACAGATACGCAGTATTTT,CASTAYPPSTDTQYF
TRBD1,TRBJ1-2,TRBV7-2,NA,TGTGCCAGCAGCCTCTCCGGGACAGGGCCCCTTTATGGCTACACCTTC,CASSLSGTGPLYGYTF
NA,TRBJ2-7,TRBV20-1,NA,TGCAGTGCTAGAGTCCAGCCCTACGAGCAGTACTTC,CSARVQPYEQYF
TRBD2,TRBJ2-5,TRBV20-1,once,TGCAGTGCTAGAGAATGGGCGGGAGGTAAAGAGACCCAGTACTTC,CSAREWAGGKETQYF
NA,TRBJ2-3,TRBV5-1,NA,TGCGCCAGCAGCTTGGCGTTGCGGAACACAGATACGCAGTATTTT,CASSLALRNTDTQYF
NA,TRBJ2-7,TRBV27,few,TGTGCCAGCAGTTTAGGAGCAAACCCCCCGGGGGAGCAGTACTTC,CASSLGANPPGEQYF
NA,TRBJ2-7,TRBV10-3,many,TGTGCCATCAGTGAGTCGAAGGGAACAAAATACGAGCAGTACTTC,CAISESKGTKYEQYF
NA,TRBJ2-1,TRBV20-1,NA,TGCAGTGCTAGTTCCCCTAGCTACAATGAGCAGTTCTTC,CSASSPSYNEQFF
NA,TRBJ1-3,TRBV7-9,NA,TGTGCCAGCACGCGGGGGGCGAAAGGAAACACCATATATTTT,CASTRGAKGNTIYF
NA,TRBJ1-2,TRBV6-1,few,TGTGCCAGCAGCCCCCTCGGGGCCAACTATGGCTACACCTTC,CASSPLGANYGYTF
NA,TRBJ1-1,TRBV12-3/TRBV12-4,few,TGTGCCAGCAGTTTCGGTATCAGCACTGAAGCTTTCTTT,CASSFGISTEAFF
NA,TRBJ2-1,TRBV20-1,NA,TGCAGTGCCCCTGAGACTAGTCAGGGTGAGCAGTTCTTC,CSAPETSQGEQFF
NA,TRBJ1-1,TRBV3-1,NA,TGTGCCAGCAGCCAAGATGTAAGAAGGAGGGGCCAAGCTTTCTTT,CASSQDVRRRGQAFF
NA,TRBJ2-2,TRBV7-6,NA,TGTGCCAGCAGCCCTTTTGGTACAGGGAGCACCGGGGAGCTGTTTTTT,CASSPFGTGSTGELFF
NA,TRBJ2-7,TRBV6-2/TRBV6-3,NA,TGTGCCAGCACCGCCAGGGGCTACGAGCAGTACTTC,CASTARGYEQYF
NA,TRBJ2-2,TRBV6-5,NA,TGTGCCTGCAGTTACATCCTAGCTGCGAACACCGGGGAGCTGTTTTTT,CACSYILAANTGELFF
NA,TRBJ1-3,TRBV7-9,NA,TGTGCCACTAACGGAGGGTCTGGAAACACCATATATTTT,CATNGGSGNTIYF
NA,TRBJ1-5,TRBV12-3/TRBV12-4,few,TGTGCCAGCAGCACCAGGAGAAATCAGCCCCAGCATTTT,CASSTRRNQPQHF
NA,TRBJ1-5,TRBV6-1,NA,TGTGCCAGCAGTGAGGGGCAGGCCTTCGATCAGCCCCAGCATTTT,CASSEGQAFDQPQHF
NA,TRBJ2-1,TRBV2,NA,TGTGCCAGCACTTCCGGAGGTGAGCAGTTCTTC,CASTSGGEQFF